A selection of T cell receptor beta chains follows, all from one sample in a study of blood T cell repertoires in COVID-19. Generated by immunoSEQ multiplex PCR, the TCRdb table keeps only in-frame clones and is missing some. Of under 150,000 clones listed, approximately 84% are singletons. Sequenced: PBMCs or T cells enriched from blood (not recorded which). All receptors derive from a man between 40 and 49 years old with acute COVID-19. CDR3s include the opening cysteine and the closing phenylalanine or tryptophan. A D gene is named only where the DNA matches it firmly. Size tells how often a clone was seen (once, few, many) or the class of an expanded clone, and some rows leave it out.

CDR3 protein	CDR3 DNA	V gene	J gene	clone size	D gene
CASSLGTGNTGELFF	TGTGCCAGCAGCCTTGGAACGGGGAACACCGGGGAGCTGTTTTTT	TRBV4-2	TRBJ2-2	.	.
CASSVVGGTPNYNEQFF	TGTGCCAGCAGCGTAGTGGGCGGGACGCCGAACTACAATGAGCAGTTCTTC	TRBV9	TRBJ2-1	.	.
CASTPPRGGEQFF	TGTGCCAGCACTCCCCCTCGAGGGGGTGAGCAGTTCTTC	TRBV6-5	TRBJ2-1	.	.
CASSLVENEQFF	TGCGCCAGCAGCTTGGTAGAAAATGAGCAGTTCTTC	TRBV5-1	TRBJ2-1	.	.
CASSIAGSNGGELFF	TGTGCCAGTAGTATAGCGGGGTCGAATGGCGGGGAGCTGTTTTTT	TRBV19	TRBJ2-2	.	.
CASSLALVEGKTQYF	TGTGCCAGCAGCTTAGCACTAGTGGAGGGAAAGACCCAGTACTTC	TRBV7-2	TRBJ2-5	.	.
CASSQDWTGTEQYF	TGCGCCAGCAGCCAAGATTGGACAGGGACCGAGCAGTACTTC	TRBV4-1	TRBJ2-7	.	TRBD1
CASSETGTSGSYEQYF	TGTGCCAGCAGCGAGACCGGGACTAGCGGTTCCTACGAGCAGTACTTC	TRBV9	TRBJ2-7	.	TRBD2
CASREPSGGTYEQYF	TGTGCCAGCAGAGAACCTAGCGGGGGCACCTACGAGCAGTACTTC	TRBV2	TRBJ2-7	.	TRBD2
CSASVSNTGELFF	TGCAGTGCTAGTGTCTCGAACACCGGGGAGCTGTTTTTT	TRBV20-1	TRBJ2-2	.	.
CASSLQGMNTEAFF	TGTGCCAGCAGCTTGCAGGGGATGAACACTGAAGCTTTCTTT	TRBV7-9	TRBJ1-1	.	.
CASSPGVAGANEQFF	TGTGCCAGCAGTCCCGGGGTAGCGGGGGCTAATGAGCAGTTCTTC	TRBV27	TRBJ2-1	few	TRBD2
CSVGGTGKQPQHF	TGCAGCGTTGGGGGGACAGGGAAGCAGCCCCAGCATTTT	TRBV29-1	TRBJ1-5	.	TRBD1
CASSPGGIQETQYF	TGTGCCAGCAGCCCCGGGGGGATCCAAGAGACCCAGTACTTC	TRBV5-6	TRBJ2-5	.	TRBD2
CASSIGGGGVLEQYF	TGTGCCAGCAGTATTGGGGGGGGCGGTGTCCTTGAGCAGTACTTC	TRBV2	TRBJ2-7	.	.
CASSIAGALDYEQYF	TGTGCCAGCAGTATAGCGGGAGCGCTTGATTACGAGCAGTACTTC	TRBV6-2/TRBV6-3	TRBJ2-7	few	TRBD2
CASSFIWGRRNQETQYF	TGTGCCAGCAGCTTTATTTGGGGGCGGCGGAACCAAGAGACCCAGTACTTC	TRBV7-2	TRBJ2-5	.	.
CASLPGGVLYEQFF	TGTGCCAGCCTCCCGGGGGGGGTCCTCTATGAGCAGTTCTTC	TRBV6-6	TRBJ2-1	.	TRBD2
CASTRDWNSPLHF	TGTGCCTCGACCCGGGACTGGAATTCACCCCTCCACTTT	TRBV19	TRBJ1-6	.	.
CATGANEKLFF	TGTGCCACAGGGGCTAATGAAAAACTGTTTTTT	TRBV28	TRBJ1-4	.	.
CASSHGTGVGTDTQYF	TGCGCCAGCAGCCACGGGACAGGGGTTGGCACAGATACGCAGTATTTT	TRBV4-1	TRBJ2-3	few	TRBD1
CASSQDTGATGYTF	TGTGCCAGCAGCCAAGACACTGGGGCTACAGGCTACACCTTC	TRBV3-1/TRBV3-2	TRBJ1-2	once	.
CSVGIHRDYYF	TGCAGCGTTGGGATTCACCGGGACTACTATTTT	TRBV29-1	TRBJ2-3	.	TRBD2
CSVEGLAGVLADTQYF	TGCAGCGTTGAAGGGCTAGCGGGGGTGCTCGCAGATACGCAGTATTTT	TRBV29-1	TRBJ2-3	.	TRBD2
CASSLVTGNPQHF	TGTGCCAGCAGTTTAGTTACCGGGAACCCCCAGCATTTT	TRBV12-3/TRBV12-4	TRBJ1-5	.	.
CASSQITGYEQYF	TGTGCCAGCAGCCAGATTACAGGGTACGAGCAGTACTTC	TRBV6-5	TRBJ2-7	.	.
CASSLQVNTEAFF	TGTGCCAGCAGCCTACAGGTGAACACTGAAGCTTTCTTT	TRBV28	TRBJ1-1	few	.
CAITPGLAVFTGELFF	TGTGCCATCACTCCGGGACTAGCGGTCTTCACCGGGGAGCTGTTTTTT	TRBV10-3	TRBJ2-2	once	TRBD2
CASSPTGTGVYTF	TGTGCCAGCAGCCCTACCGGGACAGGGGTCTACACCTTC	TRBV9	TRBJ1-2	.	TRBD1
CASGTSGGQIETQYF	TGTGCCAGCGGTACTAGCGGGGGGCAGATAGAGACCCAGTACTTC	TRBV7-2	TRBJ2-5	.	TRBD2
CASSSPGQGAEKLFF	TGTGCCAGCAGCTCCCCGGGACAGGGGGCTGAAAAACTGTTTTTT	TRBV5-6	TRBJ1-4	.	TRBD1
CASSPGEGENQPQHF	TGTGCCAGCAGCCCTGGAGAGGGGGAAAATCAGCCCCAGCATTTT	TRBV9	TRBJ1-5	.	.
CASSPARGDNEQFF	TGTGCCAGCAGCCCAGCCCGGGGGGACAATGAGCAGTTCTTC	TRBV7-2	TRBJ2-1	.	TRBD2
CASLHQGVNEKLFF	TGTGCCAGCCTCCACCAGGGGGTTAATGAAAAACTGTTTTTT	TRBV28	TRBJ1-4	.	TRBD1
CASSYDSNTEAFF	TGTGCCAGCAGTTACGACAGCAACACTGAAGCTTTCTTT	TRBV6-2/TRBV6-3	TRBJ1-1	.	.